This TCR beta chain came from a study of identical twins. With 6 bases clipped from V and 6 bases from J, the junction kept 7 bases outside the gene matches. The CDR3 has 14 amino acids. The V gene's germline CDR1 is MNHNS and CDR2 SASEGT. Unique molecular identifiers were present on the cDNA, which also gained a universal primer site by template switching. TCRdb processed the 5' RACE reads anew with MiXCR; each CDR3 protein has one entry. The sample consists of more than 400,000 distinct CDR3 sequences, approximately 16% of them appearing once. Study-wide findings and caveats: An excess of low generation probability was shown by twin-shared out-of-frame alpha sequences. The models gave estimates that fell short of the out-of-frame TCR alpha sharing seen in monozygotic twins.

This clonotype has a handful of counts. The antigen is not known. Each donor (without exception) was a healthy Caucasian. The sample was also reused in another study, on yellow fever vaccine responses in identical twins.

This receptor was obtained from a woman under 30 in good health. The sample taken for sequencing was CD4+ T cells sorted from blood. The chain is built from TRBV6-1 and TRBJ2-2, with TRBD1 matching 7 bases. In DNA, the CDR3 is TGTGCCAGCAGCCCGACAGGGCGCCCCGGGGAGCTGTTTTTT. Its protein product is CASSPTGRPGELFF.